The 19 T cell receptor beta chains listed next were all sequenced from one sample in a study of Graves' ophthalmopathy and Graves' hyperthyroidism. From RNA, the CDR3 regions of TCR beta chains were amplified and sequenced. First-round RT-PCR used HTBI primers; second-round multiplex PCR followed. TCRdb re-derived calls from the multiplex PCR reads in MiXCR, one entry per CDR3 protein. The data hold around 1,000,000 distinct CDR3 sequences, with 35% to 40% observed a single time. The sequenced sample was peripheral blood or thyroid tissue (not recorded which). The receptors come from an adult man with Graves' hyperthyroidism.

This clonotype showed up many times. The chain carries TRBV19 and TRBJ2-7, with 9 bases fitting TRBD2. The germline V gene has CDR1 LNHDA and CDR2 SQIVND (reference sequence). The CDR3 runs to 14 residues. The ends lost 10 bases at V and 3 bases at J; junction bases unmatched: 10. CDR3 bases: TGTGCCACTTCGAGCGCTAGCGGGAACTACGAGCAGTACTTC. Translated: CATSSASGNYEQYF.

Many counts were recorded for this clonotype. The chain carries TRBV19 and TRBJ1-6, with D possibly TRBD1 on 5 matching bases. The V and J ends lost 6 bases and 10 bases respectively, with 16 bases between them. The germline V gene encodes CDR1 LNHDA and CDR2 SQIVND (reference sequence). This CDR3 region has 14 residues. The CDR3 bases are TGTGCCAGTAGGGACTATGGACAAGTCTCACCCCTCCACTTT. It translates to CASRDYGQVSPLHF.

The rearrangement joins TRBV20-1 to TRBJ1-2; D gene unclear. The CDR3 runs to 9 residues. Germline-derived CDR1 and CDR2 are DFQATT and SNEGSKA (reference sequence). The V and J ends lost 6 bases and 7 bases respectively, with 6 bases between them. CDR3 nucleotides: TGCAGTGCAGCCGGTGGCTACACCTTC. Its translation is CSAAGGYTF.

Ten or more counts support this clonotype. The chain's CDR3 is CSVEEGVSEQYF. Here the CDR3 DNA reads TGCAGCGTTGAAGAGGGAGTGAGCGAGCAGTACTTC. The chain joins TRBV29-1 to TRBJ2-7; maybe TRBD2 (5 bases). Trimming shortened V by 0 bases and J by 6 bases, and 9 bases separated the two germline ends. Germline CDR1 is SQVTM and CDR2 is ANQGSEA. This CDR3 is 12 amino acids long.

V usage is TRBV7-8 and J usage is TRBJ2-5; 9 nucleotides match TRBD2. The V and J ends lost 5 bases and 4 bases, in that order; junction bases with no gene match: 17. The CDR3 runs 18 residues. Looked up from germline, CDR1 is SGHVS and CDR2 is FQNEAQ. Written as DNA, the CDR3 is TGTGCCAGCAGCCCTAGAGCCCGGGGGGGACTAGCCGGAGAGACCCAGTACTTC. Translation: CASSPRARGGLAGETQYF.

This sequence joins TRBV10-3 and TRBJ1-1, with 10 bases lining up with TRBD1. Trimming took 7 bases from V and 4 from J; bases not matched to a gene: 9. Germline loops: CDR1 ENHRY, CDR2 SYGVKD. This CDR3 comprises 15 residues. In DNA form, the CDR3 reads TGTGCCATCACGCAACATGGACAGGGGGTCACTGAAGCTTTCTTT. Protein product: CAITQHGQGVTEAFF.

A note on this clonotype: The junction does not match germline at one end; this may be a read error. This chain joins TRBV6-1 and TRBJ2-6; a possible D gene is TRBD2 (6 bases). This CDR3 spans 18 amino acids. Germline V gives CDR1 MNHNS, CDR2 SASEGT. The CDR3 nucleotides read TGTGCCAGCAGTGAAACCTTCGGAGGGTCGTCTGGGGCCAACGTCCGGACTTTC. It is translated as CASSETFGGSSGANVRTF.

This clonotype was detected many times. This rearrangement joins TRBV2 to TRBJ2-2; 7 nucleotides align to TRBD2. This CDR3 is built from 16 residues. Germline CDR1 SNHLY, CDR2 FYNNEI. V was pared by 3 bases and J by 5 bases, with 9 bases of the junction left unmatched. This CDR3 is CASSDLVLAETGELFF. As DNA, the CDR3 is TGTGCCAGCAGTGATCTAGTCCTAGCGGAGACCGGGGAGCTGTTTTTT.

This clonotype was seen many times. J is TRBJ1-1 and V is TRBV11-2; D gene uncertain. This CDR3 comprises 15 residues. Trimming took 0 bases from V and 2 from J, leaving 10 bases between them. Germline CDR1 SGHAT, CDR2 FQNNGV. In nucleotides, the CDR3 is TGTGCCAGCAGCTTAGAAGGCGGAGGAAACACTGAAGCTTTCTTT. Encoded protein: CASSLEGGGNTEAFF.

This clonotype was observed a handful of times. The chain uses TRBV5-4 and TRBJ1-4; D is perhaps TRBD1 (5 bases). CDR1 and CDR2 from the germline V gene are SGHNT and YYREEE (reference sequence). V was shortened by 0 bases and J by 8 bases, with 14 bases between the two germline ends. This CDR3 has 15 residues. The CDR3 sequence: CASSLGGSIGEKLFF. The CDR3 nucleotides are TGTGCCAGCAGCTTGGGGGGGAGTATCGGGGAAAAACTGTTTTTT.

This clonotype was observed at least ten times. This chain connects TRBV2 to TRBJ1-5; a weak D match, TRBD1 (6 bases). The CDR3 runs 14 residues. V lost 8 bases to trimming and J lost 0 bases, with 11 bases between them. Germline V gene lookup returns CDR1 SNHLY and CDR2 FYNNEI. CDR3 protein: CASHIRGSNQPQHF. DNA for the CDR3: TGTGCCAGCCATATCAGGGGTAGCAATCAGCCCCAGCATTTT.

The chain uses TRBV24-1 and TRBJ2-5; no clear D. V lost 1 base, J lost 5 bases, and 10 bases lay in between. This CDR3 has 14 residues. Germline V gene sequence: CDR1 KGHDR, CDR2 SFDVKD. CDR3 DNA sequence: TGTGCCACCAGTGATTTCGGCGACTTGGAGACCCAGTACTTC. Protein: CATSDFGDLETQYF.

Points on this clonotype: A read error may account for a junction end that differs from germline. The CDR3 DNA reads as TGTGCCAGCAGTTTAGGCAGCTCCTATAATTCACCCCTCCGCTTT. This encodes CASSLGSSYNSPLRF. This chain links TRBV12-3 or TRBV12-4 with TRBJ1-6, with unresolved D. This CDR3 has 15 residues.

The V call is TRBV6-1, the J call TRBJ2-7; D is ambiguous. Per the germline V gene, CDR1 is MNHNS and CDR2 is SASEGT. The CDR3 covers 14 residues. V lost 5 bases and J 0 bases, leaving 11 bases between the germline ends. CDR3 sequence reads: CASSWAWDSYEQYF. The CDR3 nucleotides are TGTGCCAGCAGTTGGGCTTGGGACTCCTACGAGCAGTACTTC.

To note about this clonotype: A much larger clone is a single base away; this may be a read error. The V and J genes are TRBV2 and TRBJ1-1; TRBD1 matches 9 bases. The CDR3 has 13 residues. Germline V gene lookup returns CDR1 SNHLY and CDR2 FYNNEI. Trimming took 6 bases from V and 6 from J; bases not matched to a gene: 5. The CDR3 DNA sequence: TGTGCCAGCAGCTTACAGGGGGCCTCTGAAGCTTTCTTT. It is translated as CASSLQGASEAFF.

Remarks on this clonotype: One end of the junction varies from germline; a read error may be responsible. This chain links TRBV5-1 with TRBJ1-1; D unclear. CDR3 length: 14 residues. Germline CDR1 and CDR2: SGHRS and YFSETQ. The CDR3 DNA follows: TGTGCCAGCAGCTTTATCGGCAGGAACACTGAAGCTTTCTTT. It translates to CASSFIGRNTEAFF.

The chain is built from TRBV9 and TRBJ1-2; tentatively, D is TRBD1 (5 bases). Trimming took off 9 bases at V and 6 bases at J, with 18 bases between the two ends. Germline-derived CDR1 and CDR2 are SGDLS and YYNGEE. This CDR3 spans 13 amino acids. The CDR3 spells CANKPLGTNGYTF. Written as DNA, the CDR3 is TGTGCCAACAAACCCCTGGGGACGAATGGCTACACCTTC.

This chain's CDR3 is CASSSRDHGDGAFF. In DNA form, the CDR3 reads TGTGCCAGCAGCTCCCGAGACCACGGAGACGGAGCTTTCTTT. V usage is TRBV7-9 and J usage is TRBJ1-1; D gene ambiguous. V was cut by 4 bases and J by 10 bases, with 19 bases left in between. Germline V gene data show CDR1 as SEHNR and CDR2 as FQNEAQ (reference sequence). The CDR3 runs to 14 residues.

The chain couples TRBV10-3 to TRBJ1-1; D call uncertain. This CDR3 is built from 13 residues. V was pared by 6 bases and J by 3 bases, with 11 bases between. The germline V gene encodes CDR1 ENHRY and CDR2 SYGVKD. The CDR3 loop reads CAIRRLSDTEAFF. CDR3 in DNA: TGTGCCATCAGGAGGCTGTCGGACACTGAAGCTTTCTTT.